The 19 T cell receptor beta chains in this list originate from one sample, sequenced in a study of T cell responses to AZD1222 COVID-19 vaccine. Libraries were prepared by immunoSEQ multiplex PCR; TCRdb keeps only in-frame clonotypes and omits some of them. Among 68,000 or so clones listed, approximately 80% were seen once. Sequenced here: peripheral blood, sampled on day 0 of AZD1222 vaccination. The source is an adult in good health.

V usage is TRBV13 and J usage is TRBJ2-1; 9 bases are shared with TRBD1. V gave up 4 bases and J gave up 6 bases; unmatched junction bases: 4. The CDR3 runs 14 residues. Germline V CDR1 and CDR2: PRHDT, FYEKMQ (reference sequence). CDR3 protein: CASSWGQGGNEQFF. The CDR3 DNA reads TGTGCCAGCAGCTGGGGACAGGGTGGCAATGAGCAGTTCTTC.

V is TRBV20-1 and J is TRBJ2-5, with a possible D match to TRBD1 (5 bases). The germline CDR1 and CDR2 sequences are DFQATT and SNEGSKA (reference sequence). V was cut by 3 bases and J by 5 bases, with 16 bases left in between. There are 14 residues in the CDR3. CDR3 nucleotide sequence: TGCAGTGCTAGTGAATTCCAGGGCTGGGAGACCCAGTACTTC. This codes for CSASEFQGWETQYF.

This clone was seen once. The chain links TRBV11-2 to TRBJ2-1; D is unresolved. CDR1 is SGHAT and CDR2 is FQNNGV in the germline V gene. Trimming took off 5 bases at V and 4 bases at J, with 3 bases between the two ends. The CDR3 is 11 residues long. For the CDR3, the DNA is TGTGCCAGCAGCGGATACAATGAGCAGTTCTTC. As protein: CASSGYNEQFF.

V and J are TRBV9 and TRBJ1-6, with TRBD1 matching 11 bases. CDR3 length: 16 residues. Germline-derived CDR1 and CDR2 are SGDLS and YYNGEE. The J segment lost 9 bases and the V segment lost 3 bases, leaving 8 bases of the junction unmatched. DNA for the CDR3: TGTGCCAGCAGCGGCGCGGGGGGGACAGGGGGTTCACCCCTCCACTTT. Its translation is CASSGAGGTGGSPLHF.

V usage is TRBV6-5 and J usage is TRBJ1-6; D is perhaps TRBD1 (5 bases). CDR1 MNHEY and CDR2 SVGAGI come from the germline V gene. This CDR3 region has 14 residues. Trimming stripped 6 bases from V and 6 bases from J, with 12 bases between. The CDR3 loop reads CASSFQGFNSPLHF. The CDR3 region has the DNA TGTGCCAGCAGCTTCCAGGGATTTAATTCACCCCTCCACTTT.

V and J are TRBV19 and TRBJ2-7; 7 bases are a match to TRBD1. After removal of 6 bases from V and 0 bases from J, the junction contained 8 bases not matched to a gene. The CDR3 contains 15 residues. Germline V gene lookup returns CDR1 LNHDA and CDR2 SQIVND (reference sequence). As DNA, the CDR3 is TGTGCCAGTAGAGAAACAGGGGTAAGCTCCTACGAGCAGTACTTC. Translation: CASRETGVSSYEQYF.

V and J are TRBV5-8 and TRBJ1-6, with 8 bases that match TRBD1. The CDR3 is made up of 15 amino acids. Trimming took 7 bases from V and 5 from J; bases not matched to a gene: 8. The germline CDR1 and CDR2 sequences are SGHTS and YDEGEE. The CDR3 protein is CASLAGQVNNSPLHF. CDR3 nucleotides: TGTGCCAGCCTCGCGGGACAGGTTAATAATTCACCCCTCCACTTT.

The J gene is TRBJ1-6, the V gene TRBV7-9; D remains ambiguous. This CDR3 region has 14 residues. Germline V gene data show CDR1 as SEHNR and CDR2 as FQNEAQ (reference sequence). The ends were cut back, 1 base at V and 7 bases at J, with 8 bases in the middle. The CDR3 region is CASSLGRSNSPLHF. The DNA of the CDR3 is TGTGCCAGCAGCTTAGGCAGGTCAAATTCACCCCTCCACTTT.

This clone occurred once. The genes are TRBV27 and TRBJ2-3; 9 bases align to TRBD2. Germline V lookup: CDR1 MNHEY, CDR2 SMNVEV (reference sequence). The CDR3 has 15 residues. With V trimmed by 4 bases and J by 1 base, 3 bases remained unmatched. The CDR3 sequence: CASSSPSGGTDTQYF. The CDR3 DNA sequence: TGTGCCAGCAGTTCTCCTAGCGGGGGCACAGATACGCAGTATTTT.

A word on this clone: One end of the junction is discordant with germline, which a read error may explain. The chain carries TRBV6-1 and TRBJ1-6; D gene ambiguous. The CDR3 sequence is 13 residues long. From germline, CDR1 is MNHNS and CDR2 SASEGT. The CDR3 sequence: CASGEGKASPLHF. In nucleotides, the CDR3 is TGTGCCAGCGGTGAGGGTAAGGCTTCACCCCTCCACTTT.

The chain has TRBV6-5 and TRBJ2-7; no clear D. Germline V gives CDR1 MNHEY, CDR2 SVGAGI. V lost 0 bases and J lost 1, with 7 bases in between. The CDR3 length is 14 residues. CDR3 in amino acids: CASSYSSASYEQYF. CDR3 DNA: TGTGCCAGCAGTTACTCGAGCGCATCCTACGAGCAGTACTTC.

The chain links TRBV9 to TRBJ1-3, with TRBD1 as a possible D gene (6 bases). CDR1 SGDLS and CDR2 YYNGEE come from the germline V gene. The length of the CDR3 is 15 residues. With 3 bases removed from V and 2 bases from J, the gap between germline ends came to 12 bases. CDR3 protein: CASSAEGGPGNTIYF. The CDR3 DNA reads TGTGCCAGCAGCGCAGAAGGGGGACCTGGAAACACCATATATTTT.

The V gene is TRBV5-1, the J gene TRBJ2-7; TRBD2 matches 14 bases. Trimming removed 4 bases from V and 5 bases from J; junction bases left unmatched: 8. CDR1 is SGHRS and CDR2 is YFSETQ in the germline V gene. The CDR3 totals 16 residues. The CDR3 loop reads CASSRSGLAGEDEQYF. The CDR3 DNA sequence: TGCGCCAGCAGCAGATCGGGACTAGCGGGGGAAGACGAGCAGTACTTC.

This rearrangement joins TRBV5-1 to TRBJ1-4, with a weak D call TRBD1 (5 bases). This CDR3 contains 16 residues. Trimming removed 2 bases at V and 4 bases at J, with 15 bases between. The germline gives CDR1 SGHRS, CDR2 YFSETQ. The CDR3 DNA reads TGCGCCAGCAGCTTTTTTCGGGACGGGCTTAATGAAAAACTGTTTTTT. Amino acids: CASSFFRDGLNEKLFF. Supplemented by reference TRBV5-1 and TRBJ1-4, the full variable domain reads KAGVTQTPRYLIKTRGQQVTLSCSPISGHRSVSWYQQTPGQGLQFLFEYFSETQRNKGNFPGRFSGRQFSNSRSEMNVSTLELGDSALYLCASSFFRDGLNEKLFFGSGTQLSVL.

The chain links TRBV11-2 to TRBJ1-2, with 8 bases aligning to TRBD1. V lost 5 bases and J lost 4; bases outside the gene matches: 21. This CDR3 has 19 amino acids. Looked up from germline, CDR1 is SGHAT and CDR2 is FQNNGV. The CDR3 loop is CASSPHGQGLLKSSYGYTF. CDR3 DNA: TGTGCCAGCAGCCCCCACGGACAGGGACTATTGAAATCGAGCTATGGCTACACCTTC.

The chain joins TRBV28 to TRBJ2-1; D may be TRBD1 (6 bases). The CDR3 runs to 12 residues. Germline lookup yields CDR1 MDHEN and CDR2 SYDVKM. Trimming cost V 3 bases and J 15 bases, with 15 bases left between them. This CDR3 reads CASSLSRDTWFF. The CDR3 DNA reads TGTGCCAGCAGTTTGTCCCGGGACACTTGGTTCTTC.

For this clone: The identical CDR3 is also encoded by other nucleotide sequences in the sample. The chain joins TRBV19 to TRBJ1-5, with 8 positions matching TRBD1. The CDR3 runs to 14 residues. V lost 7 bases and J lost 4; bases outside the gene matches: 6. Germline values: CDR1 LNHDA, CDR2 SQIVND (reference sequence). The CDR3 spells CASTSDRVNQPQHF. The CDR3 region has the DNA TGTGCCAGTACCTCGGACAGGGTTAATCAGCCCCAGCATTTT.

The chain joins TRBV5-1 to TRBJ2-1; D might be TRBD2 (5 bases). The CDR3 has 14 amino acids. Germline assignment: CDR1 SGHRS and CDR2 YFSETQ. With 2 bases removed from V and 9 bases from J, the gap between germline ends came to 15 bases. The CDR3 reads CASSFNRGMGEQFF. The CDR3 region has the DNA TGCGCCAGCAGCTTTAACCGGGGAATGGGTGAGCAGTTCTTC.

The chain combines TRBV5-1 with TRBJ1-1; 7 bases fit TRBD1. CDR3 length: 16 residues. V lost 4 bases to trimming and J lost 2 bases; unmatched junction nucleotides: 11. The germline V gene has CDR1 SGHRS and CDR2 YFSETQ. CDR3 sequence reads: CASSPMTGNLNTEAFF. The CDR3 DNA sequence: TGCGCCAGCAGCCCGATGACAGGGAACCTAAACACTGAAGCTTTCTTT.